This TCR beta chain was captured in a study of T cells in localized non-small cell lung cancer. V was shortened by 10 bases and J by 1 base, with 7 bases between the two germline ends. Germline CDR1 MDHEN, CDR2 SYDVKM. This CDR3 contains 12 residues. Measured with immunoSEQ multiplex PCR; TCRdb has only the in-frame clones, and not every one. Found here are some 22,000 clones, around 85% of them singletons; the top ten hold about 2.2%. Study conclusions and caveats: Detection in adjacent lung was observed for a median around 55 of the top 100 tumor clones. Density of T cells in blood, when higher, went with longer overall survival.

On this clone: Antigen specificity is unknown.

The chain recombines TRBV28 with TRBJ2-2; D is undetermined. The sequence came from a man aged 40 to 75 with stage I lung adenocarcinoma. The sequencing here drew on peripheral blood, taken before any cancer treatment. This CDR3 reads CAIRLNTGELFF. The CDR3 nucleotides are TGTGCCATCCGCTTGAACACCGGGGAGCTGTTTTTT.